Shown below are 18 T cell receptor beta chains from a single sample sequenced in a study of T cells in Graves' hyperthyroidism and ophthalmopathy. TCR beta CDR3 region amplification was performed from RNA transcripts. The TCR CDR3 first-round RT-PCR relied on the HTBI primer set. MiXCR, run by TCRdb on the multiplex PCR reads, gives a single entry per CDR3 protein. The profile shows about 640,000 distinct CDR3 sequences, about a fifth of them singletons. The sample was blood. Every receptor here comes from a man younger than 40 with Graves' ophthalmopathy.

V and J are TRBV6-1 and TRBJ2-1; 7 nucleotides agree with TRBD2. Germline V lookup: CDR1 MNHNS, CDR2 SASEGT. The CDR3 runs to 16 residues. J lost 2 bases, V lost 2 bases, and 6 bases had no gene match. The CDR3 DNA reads TGTGCCAGCAGTGAACTCACGAGCGGGGCCTACAATGAGCAGTTCTTC. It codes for CASSELTSGAYNEQFF.

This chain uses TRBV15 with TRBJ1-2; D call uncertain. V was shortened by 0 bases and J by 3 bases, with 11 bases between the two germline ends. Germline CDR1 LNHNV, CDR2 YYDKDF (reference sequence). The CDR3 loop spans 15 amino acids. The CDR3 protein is CATSREEGFDYGYTF. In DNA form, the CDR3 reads TGTGCCACCAGCAGAGAAGAAGGGTTTGACTATGGCTACACCTTC. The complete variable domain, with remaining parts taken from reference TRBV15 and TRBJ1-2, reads DAMVIQNPRYQVTQFGKPVTLSCSQTLNHNVMYWYQQKSSQAPKLLFHYYDKDFNNEADTPDNFQSRRPNTSFCFLDIRSPGLGDTAMYLCATSREEGFDYGYTFGSGTRLTVV.

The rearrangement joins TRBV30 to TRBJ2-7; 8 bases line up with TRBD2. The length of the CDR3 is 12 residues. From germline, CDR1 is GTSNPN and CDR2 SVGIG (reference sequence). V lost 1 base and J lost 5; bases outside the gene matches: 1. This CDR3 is CAWSGAGDEQYF. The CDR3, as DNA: TGTGCCTGGAGTGGAGCGGGAGACGAGCAGTACTTC.

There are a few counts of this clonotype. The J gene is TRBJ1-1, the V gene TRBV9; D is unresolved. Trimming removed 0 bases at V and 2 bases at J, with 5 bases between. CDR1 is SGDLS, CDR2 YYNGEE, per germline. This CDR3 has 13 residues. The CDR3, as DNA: TGTGCCAGCAGCGTAGCTCACAACACTGAAGCTTTCTTT. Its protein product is CASSVAHNTEAFF.

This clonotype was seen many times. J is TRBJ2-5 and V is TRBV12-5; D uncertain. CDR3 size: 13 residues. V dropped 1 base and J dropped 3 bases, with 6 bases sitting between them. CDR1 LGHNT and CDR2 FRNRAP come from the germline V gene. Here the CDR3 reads CASGLGSKETQYF. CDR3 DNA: TGTGCTAGTGGTTTGGGGTCAAAAGAGACCCAGTACTTC.

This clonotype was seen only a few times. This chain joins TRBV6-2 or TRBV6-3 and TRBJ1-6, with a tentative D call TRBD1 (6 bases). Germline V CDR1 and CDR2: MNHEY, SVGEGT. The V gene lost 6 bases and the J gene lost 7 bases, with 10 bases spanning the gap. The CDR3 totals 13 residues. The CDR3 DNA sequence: TGTGCCAGCAGCTGGAGGGGGAATTCACCCCTCCACTTT. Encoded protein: CASSWRGNSPLHF.

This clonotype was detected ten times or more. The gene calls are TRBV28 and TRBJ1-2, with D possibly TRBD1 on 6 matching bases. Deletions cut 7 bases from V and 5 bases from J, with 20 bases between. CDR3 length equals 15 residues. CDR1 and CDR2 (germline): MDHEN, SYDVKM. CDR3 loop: CASIPQIPDRYGYTF. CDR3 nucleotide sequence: TGTGCCAGCATTCCCCAGATACCAGACAGGTATGGCTACACCTTC.

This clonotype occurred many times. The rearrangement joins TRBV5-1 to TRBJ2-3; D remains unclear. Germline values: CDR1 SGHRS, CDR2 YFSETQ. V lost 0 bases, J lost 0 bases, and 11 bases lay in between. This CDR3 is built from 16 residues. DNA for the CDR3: TGCGCCAGCAGCTTGGCAGAGACAACTAGCACAGATACGCAGTATTTT. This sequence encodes CASSLAETTSTDTQYF.

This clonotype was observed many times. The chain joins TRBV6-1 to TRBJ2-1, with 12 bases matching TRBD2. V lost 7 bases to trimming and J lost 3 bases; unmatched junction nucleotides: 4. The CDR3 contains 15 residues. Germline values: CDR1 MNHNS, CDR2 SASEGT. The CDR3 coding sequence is TGTGCCAGCACCCGACTAGCGGGAGACTACAATGAGCAGTTCTTC. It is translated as CASTRLAGDYNEQFF.

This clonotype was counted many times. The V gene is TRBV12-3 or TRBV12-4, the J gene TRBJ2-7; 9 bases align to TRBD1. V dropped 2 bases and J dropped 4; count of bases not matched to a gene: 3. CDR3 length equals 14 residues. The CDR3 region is CASSLTGGNYEQYF. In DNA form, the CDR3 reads TGTGCCAGCAGTTTAACAGGGGGCAATTACGAGCAGTACTTC.

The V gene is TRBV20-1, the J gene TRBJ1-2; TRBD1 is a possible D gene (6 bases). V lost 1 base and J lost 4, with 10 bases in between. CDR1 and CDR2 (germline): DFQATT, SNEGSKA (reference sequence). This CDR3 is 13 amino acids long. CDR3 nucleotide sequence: TGCAGTGCTAGAGCCGGGGGCAGCTATGGCTACACCTTC. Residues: CSARAGGSYGYTF.

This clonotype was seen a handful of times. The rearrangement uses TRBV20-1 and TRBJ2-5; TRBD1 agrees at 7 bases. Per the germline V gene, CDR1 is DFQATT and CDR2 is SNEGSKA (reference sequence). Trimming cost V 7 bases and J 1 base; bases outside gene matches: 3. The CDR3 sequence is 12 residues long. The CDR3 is CSGDSTQETQYF. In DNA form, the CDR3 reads TGCAGTGGGGACAGCACCCAAGAGACCCAGTACTTC.

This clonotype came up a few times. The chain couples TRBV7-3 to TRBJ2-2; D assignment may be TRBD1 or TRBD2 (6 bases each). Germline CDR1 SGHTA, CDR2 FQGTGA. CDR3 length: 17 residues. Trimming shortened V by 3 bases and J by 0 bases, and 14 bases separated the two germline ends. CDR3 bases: TGTGCCAGCAGCTTGGGGGCCCAGCGGGCGAACACCGGGGAGCTGTTTTTT. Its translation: CASSLGAQRANTGELFF.

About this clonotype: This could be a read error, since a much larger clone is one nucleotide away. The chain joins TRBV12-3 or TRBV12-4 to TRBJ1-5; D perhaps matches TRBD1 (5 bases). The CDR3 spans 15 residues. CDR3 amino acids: CAGSLGGDSNQPQHF. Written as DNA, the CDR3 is TGTGCCGGCAGTTTAGGAGGGGATAGCAATCAGCCCCAGCATTTT.

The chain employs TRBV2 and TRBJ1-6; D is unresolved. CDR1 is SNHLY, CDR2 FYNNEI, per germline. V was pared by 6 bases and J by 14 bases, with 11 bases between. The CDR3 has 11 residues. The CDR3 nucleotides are TGTGCCAGCAGAGGAGAAGGGACCCTCCACTTT. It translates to CASRGEGTLHF.

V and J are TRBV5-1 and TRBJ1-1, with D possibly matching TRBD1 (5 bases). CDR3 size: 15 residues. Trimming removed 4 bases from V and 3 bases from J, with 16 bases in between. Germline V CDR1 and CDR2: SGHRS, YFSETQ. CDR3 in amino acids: CASSVRVSRDTEAFF. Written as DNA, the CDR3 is TGCGCCAGCAGCGTCAGGGTAAGTCGGGACACTGAAGCTTTCTTT.

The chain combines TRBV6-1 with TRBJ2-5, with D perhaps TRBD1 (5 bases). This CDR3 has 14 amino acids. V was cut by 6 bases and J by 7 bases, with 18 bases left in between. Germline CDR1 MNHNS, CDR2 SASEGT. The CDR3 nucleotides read TGTGCCAGCAGCCCCACCCTGGATAGGGGGACCCAGTACTTC. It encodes CASSPTLDRGTQYF.

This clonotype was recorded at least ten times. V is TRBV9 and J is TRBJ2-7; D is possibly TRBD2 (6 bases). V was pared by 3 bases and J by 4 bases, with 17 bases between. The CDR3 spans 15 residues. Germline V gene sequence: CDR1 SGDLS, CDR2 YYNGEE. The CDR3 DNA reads TGTGCCAGCAGCGCCTTGGGAACGGGAGAATACGAGCAGTACTTC. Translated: CASSALGTGEYEQYF.